This T cell receptor (beta chain) was obtained from a study of shared clonotypes between healthy human individuals. In the naive CD8 group, cells lacked CD45RO and were positively selected for CCR7, so terminally differentiated effector memory CD45RA+ cells were left out. Genomic DNA of each subset was evenly split across several immunoSEQ plates. Method: immunoSEQ multiplex PCR; TCRdb's copy keeps in-frame clones and lacks some. The sample carries 2 million or so clones, about 95% recorded once. This CDR3 region has 15 residues. Deletions cut 3 bases from V and 0 bases from J, with 11 bases between. The germline V gene has CDR1 MDHEN and CDR2 SYDVKM.

The sequenced sample consisted of naive CD8+ T cells sorted from blood. This chain uses TRBV28 with TRBJ1-1, with D unresolved. This receptor was identified in a man younger than 35 in good health. CDR3 DNA sequence: TGTGCCAGCAGTTTTTCGCTAGTAGTGAACACTGAAGCTTTCTTT. Protein sequence: CASSFSLVVNTEAFF.